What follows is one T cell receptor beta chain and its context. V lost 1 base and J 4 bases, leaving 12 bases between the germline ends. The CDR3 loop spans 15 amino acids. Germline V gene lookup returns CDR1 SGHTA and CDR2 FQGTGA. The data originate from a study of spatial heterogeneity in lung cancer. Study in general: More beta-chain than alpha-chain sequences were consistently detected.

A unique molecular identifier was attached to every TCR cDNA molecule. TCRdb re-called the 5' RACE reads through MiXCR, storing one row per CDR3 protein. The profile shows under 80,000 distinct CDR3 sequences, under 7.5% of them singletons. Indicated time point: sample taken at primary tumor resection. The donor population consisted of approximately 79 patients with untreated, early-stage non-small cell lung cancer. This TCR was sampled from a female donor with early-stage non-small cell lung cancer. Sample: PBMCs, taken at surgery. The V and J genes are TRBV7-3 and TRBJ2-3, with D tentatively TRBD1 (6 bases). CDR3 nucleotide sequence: TGTGCCAGCAGCTTAAACCAGGGGATCGCAGATACGCAGTATTTT. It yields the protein CASSLNQGIADTQYF.